The 17 T cell receptor beta chains reported below all come from one sample, sequenced in a study of cytomegalovirus exposure and HLA in healthy donors listed by TCRdb under 2017. Receptor amplification or capture employed the immunoSEQ multiplex PCR assay. A mixture of 60 forward primers for TCR Vbeta segments and 13 reverse primers for TCR Jbeta segments was used in the multiplex PCR. As stored in TCRdb, this immuneACCESS dataset retains in-frame rearrangements with V and J assigned. A fraction of the clones does not appear; measured against another copy, unresolved V genes explain less than half of the discrepancy, and the remainder lacks a known reason. Here the sample has roughly 84,000 clones; approximately 80% occur a single time. The biggest ten clones account for about an eighth of the sample. Material for sequencing was PBMCs. These receptors came from a human donor in good health.

V and J are TRBV12-2 and TRBJ1-4. TRBV12-2 is described as a pseudogene. This CDR3 spans 16 amino acids. In DNA, the CDR3 is TGTGCAAGTCGGACCGGGTCGGGGACAACTAATGAAAAACTGTTTTTT. This encodes CASRTGSGTTNEKLFF.

This clone was counted only a few times. The chain is built from TRBV10-1 and TRBJ1-1; perhaps TRBD1 as D (5 bases). Trimming pared 5 bases from V and 0 bases from J, leaving 10 bases between. Germline values: CDR1 WNHNN, CDR2 SYGVQD (reference sequence). The CDR3 contains 14 residues. The CDR3 coding sequence is TGCGCCAGCAGTCCAGGGATGGTGAACACTGAAGCTTTCTTT. Translated, it gives CASSPGMVNTEAFF.

The chain is built from TRBV6-5 and TRBJ2-7; TRBD1 matches 7 bases. This CDR3 has 16 residues. Per germline, CDR1 MNHEY and CDR2 SVGAGI. The V and J ends lost 2 bases and 2 bases, in that order; junction bases with no gene match: 9. The CDR3 protein is CASSYSTGQKTYEQYF. CDR3 in DNA: TGTGCCAGCAGTTACAGCACGGGACAGAAAACCTACGAGCAGTACTTC.

The chain couples TRBV7-2 to TRBJ2-5; D gene unclear. The V gene's germline CDR1 is SGHTA and CDR2 FQGNSA. The CDR3 length is 12 residues. Trimming shortened V by 5 bases and J by 5 bases, and 9 bases separated the two germline ends. The CDR3, as DNA: TGTGCCAGCAGCCCCCCCCGGGAGACCCAGTACTTC. The encoded protein is CASSPPRETQYF.

This chain uses TRBV14 with TRBJ2-7; D is possibly TRBD2 (5 bases). This CDR3 region has 14 residues. Between the trimmed V and J ends, which lost 4 bases and 2 bases, there was a span of 12 bases. CDR1 and CDR2 (germline): SGHDN, FVKESK. CDR3 DNA sequence: TGTGCCAGCAGCCTACTGGAGCGGCCCTACGAGCAGTACTTC. Translation: CASSLLERPYEQYF. Supplemented by reference TRBV14 and TRBJ2-7, the full variable domain reads EAGVTQFPSHSVIEKGQTVTLRCDPISGHDNLYWYRRVMGKEIKFLLHFVKESKQDESGMPNNRFLAERTGGTYSTLKVQPAELEDSGVYFCASSLLERPYEQYFGPGTRLTVT.

The chain joins TRBV11-2 to TRBJ1-5, with D possibly TRBD1 on 5 matching bases. This CDR3 has 14 residues. The germline CDR1 and CDR2 sequences are SGHAT and FQNNGV. V was clipped by 1 base and J by 11 bases, with 15 bases between them. The CDR3 loop reads CASSLVREDGAQHF. As DNA, the CDR3 is TGTGCCAGCAGCTTAGTCAGGGAGGACGGAGCCCAGCATTTT. Full variable domain (remainder filled in from reference TRBV11-2 and TRBJ1-5): EAGVAQSPRYKIIEKRQSVAFWCNPISGHATLYWYQQILGQGPKLLIQFQNNGVVDDSQLPKDRFSAERLKGVDSTLKIQPAKLEDSAVYLCASSLVREDGAQHFGDGTRLSIL.

The rearrangement uses TRBV6-5 and TRBJ1-1, with 8 bases identical to TRBD1. V was pared by 6 bases and J by 6 bases, with 6 bases of the junction left unmatched. Germline V gene lookup returns CDR1 MNHEY and CDR2 SVGAGI. This CDR3 comprises 13 residues. CDR3 sequence: CASRDGTGSEAFF. CDR3 sequence (DNA): TGTGCCAGCAGAGATGGGACAGGCTCTGAAGCTTTCTTT.

The chain is built from TRBV7-2 and TRBJ1-1; the D gene is possibly TRBD1 (5 bases). Trimming took off 1 base at V and 2 bases at J, with 14 bases between the two ends. The CDR3 has 16 amino acids. Germline CDR1 is SGHTA and CDR2 is FQGNSA. CDR3 bases: TGTGCCAGCAGCTTAGGCCCCGGGGGGGGAAACACTGAAGCTTTCTTT. Its translation: CASSLGPGGGNTEAFF.

The chain carries TRBV9 and TRBJ2-5, with D possibly TRBD2 on 7 matching bases. Germline V gene data show CDR1 as SGDLS and CDR2 as YYNGEE. The CDR3 spans 16 residues. Deletions cut 0 bases from V and 5 bases from J, with 17 bases between. The CDR3 here is CASSVAWGGAWETQYF. The CDR3 DNA reads as TGTGCCAGCAGCGTAGCTTGGGGGGGGGCTTGGGAGACCCAGTACTTC. The full variable domain, in which reference TRBV9 and TRBJ2-5 provide the parts outside the CDR3, is DSGVTQTPKHLITATGQRVTLRCSPRSGDLSVYWYQQSLDQGLQFLIQYYNGEERAKGNILERFSAQQFPDLHSELNLSSLELGDSALYFCASSVAWGGAWETQYFGPGTRLLVL.

The chain carries TRBV2 and TRBJ1-5; D gene uncertain. V lost 10 bases and J 7 bases, leaving 14 bases between the germline ends. The CDR3 totals 12 residues. Per germline, CDR1 SNHLY and CDR2 FYNNEI. The CDR3 DNA is TGTGCCACTTCCCGGGGAGGACAGCCCCAGCATTTT. Encoded protein: CATSRGGQPQHF.

This sequence joins TRBV28 and TRBJ2-1; 9 bases fit TRBD2. V lost 6 bases to trimming and J lost 2 bases; unmatched junction nucleotides: 8. CDR1 is MDHEN, CDR2 SYDVKM, per germline. The CDR3 has 16 residues. CDR3 bases: TGTGCCAGCAGCCCAAGAGGCGGGGGGGCCTACAATGAGCAGTTCTTC. The encoded protein is CASSPRGGGAYNEQFF.

This sequence joins TRBV29-1 and TRBJ2-5; D is unresolved. The germline CDR1 and CDR2 sequences are SQVTM and ANQGSEA. The V end lost 8 bases, the J end lost 0 bases, and 16 bases lay between the germline ends. CDR3 length: 14 residues. CDR3 residues: CSLGTERHQETQYF. The CDR3 nucleotides read TGCAGCCTAGGTACGGAGAGACACCAAGAGACCCAGTACTTC.

The V call is TRBV6-1, the J call TRBJ1-5; D unclear. Trimming shortened V by 4 bases and J by 0 bases, and 7 bases separated the two germline ends. The length of the CDR3 is 14 residues. Looked up from germline, CDR1 is MNHNS and CDR2 is SASEGT. The DNA of the CDR3 is TGTGCCAGCAGTGGAACTTATAGCAATCAGCCCCAGCATTTT. Protein: CASSGTYSNQPQHF.

The rearrangement uses TRBV25-1 and TRBJ1-1, with a weak D call TRBD1 (6 bases). Germline V gene lookup returns CDR1 MGHDK and CDR2 SYGVNS. V was pared by 4 bases and J by 6 bases, with 18 bases between. The CDR3 contains 15 residues. Written as DNA, the CDR3 is TGTGCCAGCAGTGCCCTGGGGGCAGGGGAGCCTGAAGCTTTCTTT. This encodes CASSALGAGEPEAFF.

This clone appeared once. This chain links TRBV14 with TRBJ1-2; the D is unclear. The CDR3 sequence is 13 residues long. The V gene's germline CDR1 is SGHDN and CDR2 FVKESK. Trimming removed 1 base at V and 4 bases at J, with 7 bases between. CDR3 in DNA: TGTGCCAGCAGCCAAGTCGGGGTCTATGGCTACACCTTC. It translates to CASSQVGVYGYTF.

The chain carries TRBV5-1 and TRBJ2-2; 8 bases are shared with TRBD1. The V gene's germline CDR1 is SGHRS and CDR2 YFSETQ. This CDR3 is built from 14 residues. J gave up 1 base and V 7 bases, and 3 bases lay outside the gene matches. The CDR3 loop is CASDRGENTGELFF. Written as DNA, the CDR3 is TGCGCCAGCGACAGGGGAGAGAACACCGGGGAGCTGTTTTTT.

In its sample, this clone was seen many times. This rearrangement joins TRBV6-5 to TRBJ2-2; TRBD2 matches 7 bases. Trimming at V came to 6 bases and at J to 4 bases, leaving 5 bases not matched to a gene. The CDR3 covers 14 residues. Germline loops: CDR1 MNHEY, CDR2 SVGAGI. The CDR3 spells CASRRGGITGELFF. The CDR3 DNA reads as TGTGCCAGCAGAAGGGGAGGGATCACCGGGGAGCTGTTTTTT.